This entry concerns a single T cell receptor (beta chain). This entry comes from a study of CD8+CD57+ T cells in acquired aplastic anemia. As for the study in general: Average DNA yield from sorted CD4+ and CD8+ cells was around 3.2 ug.

The sequenced patients had an expansion of CD8+CD57+ cells seen by flow cytometry. CDR3 and TCR beta VDJ profiling relied on a genomic DNA template. TCRdb re-called the reads with MiXCR, one entry per CDR3 protein. The table includes 170,000 or so distinct CDR3 sequences, 50% to 65% detected once. V shed 2 bases and J shed 1 base, with 8 bases lying between them. This CDR3 has 14 residues. The TCR comes from a human donor with aplastic anemia. Source material: sorted CD4+, CD8+, or CD8+CD57+ T cells (not recorded which) from PBMCs. J is TRBJ1-1 and V is TRBV12-3 or TRBV12-4, with D unclear. CDR3 DNA: TGTGCCAGCAGTTTAAAGGGTCAGAACACTGAAGCTTTCTTT. Protein product: CASSLKGQNTEAFF.